The rows below give T cell receptor beta chains drawn from one sample of a study of T-cell reconstitution after alpha-beta-depleted transplantation in children. MiXCR, applied by TCRdb to the PCR reads, yields one record per CDR3 protein. Among about 440,000 distinct CDR3 sequences listed, roughly 43% were seen once. This specimen was PBMCs, taken before TCRalphabeta/CD19-depleted stem cell transplant. Every receptor here comes from a girl under 10 years old with aplastic anemia, due to receive a stem cell transplant. Each CDR3 is given with its conserved first and last residue. A D gene is named only where the DNA matches it firmly. Not every row has a clone size; where given, it reads once, few, many or a size class.

D gene	V gene	J gene	clone size	CDR3 protein	CDR3 DNA
NA	TRBV6-6	TRBJ2-5	NA	CASSYYGQETQYF	TGTGCCAGCAGTTACTACGGACAAGAGACCCAGTACTTC
TRBD2	TRBV3-1	TRBJ2-7	NA	CASSRGLAGVSVEQYF	TGTGCCAGCAGCCGGGGACTAGCGGGAGTTTCAGTCGAGCAGTACTTC
TRBD1	TRBV20-1	TRBJ2-5	few	CSATTGEETQYF	TGCAGTGCTACGACAGGGGAAGAGACCCAGTACTTC
NA	TRBV12-3/TRBV12-4	TRBJ2-1	few	CASSWTGPNEQFF	TGTGCCAGCAGTTGGACTGGCCCTAATGAGCAGTTCTTC
NA	TRBV24-1	TRBJ2-2	NA	CATSGQGGTGELFF	TGTGCCACCAGTGGTCAGGGGGGCACCGGGGAGCTGTTTTTT
TRBD2	TRBV6-2/TRBV6-3	TRBJ2-7	few	CASSRPGLAYEQYF	TGTGCCAGCAGTCGCCCTGGACTAGCCTACGAGCAGTACTTC
NA	TRBV6-1	TRBJ1-4	NA	CASSGGLGERKLFF	TGTGCCAGCAGTGGGGGGTTGGGGGAGAGAAAACTGTTTTTT
NA	TRBV20-1	TRBJ2-1	NA	CSADTGSTYNEQFF	TGCAGTGCCGACACGGGGTCCACCTACAATGAGCAGTTCTTC
NA	TRBV15	TRBJ2-2	NA	CATSRDRGATGELFF	TGTGCCACCAGCAGAGATAGAGGGGCCACCGGGGAGCTGTTTTTT
TRBD2	TRBV11-2	TRBJ2-7	few	CASSLVLAGGHEQYF	TGTGCCAGCAGCTTAGTGCTAGCGGGAGGCCACGAGCAGTACTTC
TRBD2	TRBV20-1	TRBJ2-1	NA	CSAPRAGTSRNRNEQFF	TGCAGTGCCCCCCGAGCCGGGACTAGCAGGAACCGGAATGAGCAGTTCTTC
NA	TRBV7-8	TRBJ1-6	few	CASSLEAGAGLNSPLHF	TGTGCCAGCAGCTTAGAGGCCGGCGCAGGCCTTAATTCACCCCTCCACTTT
TRBD1	TRBV28	TRBJ1-5	NA	CASSRDRAGQPQHF	TGTGCCAGCAGCCGGGACAGGGCGGGTCAGCCCCAGCATTTT
NA	TRBV4-1	TRBJ1-4	few	CASSQEGGRDEKLFF	TGCGCCAGCAGCCAAGAGGGGGGAAGGGATGAAAAACTGTTTTTT
NA	TRBV10-1	TRBJ1-5	many	CASSESAGPQHF	TGCGCCAGCAGTGAATCCGCAGGCCCCCAGCATTTT
NA	TRBV7-8	TRBJ2-2	NA	CASSFLDSPLSTGELFF	TGTGCCAGCAGCTTTCTAGACAGCCCCCTTAGCACCGGGGAGCTGTTTTTT
NA	TRBV12-3/TRBV12-4	TRBJ2-1	few	CASSLAGESYNEQFF	TGTGCCAGCAGTTTAGCGGGAGAAAGTTACAATGAGCAGTTCTTC